This record covers a single TCR beta chain. Use of 60 Vbeta and 13 Jbeta primers characterized the PCR. Clones were read by immunoSEQ multiplex PCR, and TCRdb kept only the in-frame ones, dropping some. Among about 150,000 clones, more than 75% were seen once, and the ten largest hold 3.5%. This sample is part of a study of cytomegalovirus exposure and HLA in healthy donors. The length of the CDR3 is 16 residues. This receptor was identified in a human donor in good health. Sequencing used PBMCs. V is TRBV21-1 and J is TRBJ1-4. TRBV21-1 is designated a pseudogene. CDR3 protein: CASSKVRGEKDEKLFF. DNA for the CDR3: TGTGCCAGCAGCAAGGTCCGGGGGGAAAAGGATGAAAAACTGTTTTTT.